These T cell receptor beta chains were read from a single sample in a study of cytomegalovirus exposure and HLA in healthy donors. Assay used: immunoSEQ multiplex PCR; TCRdb lists only in-frame clones, some missing. Of around 140,000 clones in the sample, around 77% were seen once. Input material: PBMCs. These receptors were collected from a woman aged 60 to 75 in good health and CMV-seronegative. Each CDR3 is given with its conserved first and last residue. D genes are given only for firm matches. Only some rows state a clone size, as once, few, many or a class for expanded clones.

v_call	clone_size	j_call	d_call	cdr3_aa	cdr3_nt
TRBV5-4	few	TRBJ2-1	NA	CASSLGQVKQFF	TGTGCCAGCAGCTTGGGTCAGGTCAAGCAGTTCTTC
TRBV28	NA	TRBJ1-5	TRBD1	CASSSFDRGAYSNQPQHF	TGTGCCAGCAGCTCCTTCGACAGGGGGGCATATAGCAATCAGCCCCAGCATTTT
TRBV5-4	NA	TRBJ2-3	TRBD2	CASSPGTSGTDTQYF	TGTGCCAGCAGCCCCGGGACTAGCGGCACAGATACGCAGTATTTT
TRBV5-4	NA	TRBJ2-5	NA	CASSLGQISPGTQYF	TGTGCCAGCAGCTTGGGGCAGATCAGTCCAGGGACCCAGTACTTC
TRBV7-8	once	TRBJ1-5	NA	CASSGRQGNQPQHF	TGTGCCAGCAGCGGGCGACAGGGCAATCAGCCCCAGCATTTT
TRBV27	once	TRBJ2-7	TRBD2	CASKKWVAGQRDEQYF	TGTGCCAGCAAAAAGTGGGTAGCGGGCCAGAGAGACGAGCAGTACTTC
TRBV6-6	NA	TRBJ2-5	NA	CASRISLRGGETQYF	TGTGCCAGCAGAATTAGCTTGCGGGGCGGAGAGACCCAGTACTTC
TRBV7-3	NA	TRBJ2-1	TRBD2	CASSKLAEGYNEQFF	TGTGCCAGCAGCAAACTAGCGGAAGGATACAATGAGCAGTTCTTC
TRBV7-9	NA	TRBJ1-3	TRBD1	CASSHRQGQNTIYF	TGTGCCAGCAGCCATCGACAGGGGCAAAACACCATATATTTT
TRBV28	NA	TRBJ2-1	TRBD2	CASRLAGSDHNEQFF	TGTGCCAGCAGGTTAGCGGGAAGCGACCACAATGAGCAGTTCTTC
TRBV10-3	NA	TRBJ1-1	NA	CAISEVAQGLGEAFF	TGTGCCATCAGTGAGGTCGCGCAGGGCCTAGGTGAAGCTTTCTTT
TRBV5-1	NA	TRBJ2-3	NA	CASSTQGSGTQYF	TGCGCCAGCAGCACCCAGGGGAGCGGTACGCAGTATTTT
TRBV6-6	NA	TRBJ1-1	NA	CASSYSRGEAFF	TGTGCCAGCAGTTACTCAAGGGGGGAAGCTTTCTTT
TRBV11-2	NA	TRBJ1-6	NA	CASSLNRGNSPLHF	TGTGCCAGCAGCCTAAACCGGGGGAATTCACCCCTCCACTTT
TRBV9	NA	TRBJ2-5	TRBD2	CASSASGGAETQYF	TGTGCCAGCAGCGCTAGCGGGGGGGCGGAGACCCAGTACTTC
TRBV5-1	NA	TRBJ2-3	TRBD2	CASSSTSPADTQYF	TGCGCCAGCAGCTCGACTAGCCCCGCAGATACGCAGTATTTT
TRBV6-4	few	TRBJ2-3	TRBD2	CASRLLAGGADTQYF	TGTGCCAGCAGACTTCTAGCGGGGGGTGCGGATACGCAGTATTTT
TRBV27	NA	TRBJ2-2	NA	CASSLSAHDGELFF	TGTGCTAGCAGTTTATCAGCGCATGACGGGGAGCTGTTTTTT
TRBV28	NA	TRBJ2-7	NA	CASSRRGQSNEQYF	TGTGCCAGCAGCCGGAGGGGACAGAGTAACGAGCAGTACTTC
TRBV6-7	NA	TRBJ2-4	TRBD2	CASPNLTSGVAGAKNIQYF	TGTGCCAGCCCGAACCTGACTAGCGGGGTCGCCGGGGCCAAAAACATTCAGTACTTC
TRBV9	NA	TRBJ1-1	TRBD1	CASSVKSGTGGRMNTEAFF	TGTGCCAGCAGCGTCAAATCCGGGACAGGGGGAAGAATGAACACTGAAGCTTTCTTT
TRBV6-5	NA	TRBJ2-5	TRBD1	CASRSRGRETQYF	TGTGCCAGCAGATCGAGGGGGCGTGAGACCCAGTACTTC
TRBV5-6	few	TRBJ2-3	NA	CASSLVGGSITDTQYF	TGTGCCAGCAGCTTGGTGGGGGGTTCTATCACAGATACGCAGTATTTT
TRBV9	NA	TRBJ2-6	NA	CASSSQTGANVLTF	TGTGCCAGCAGCTCCCAGACAGGGGCCAACGTCCTGACTTTC
TRBV9	NA	TRBJ2-2	TRBD2	CASSDIAGGAGELFF	TGTGCCAGCAGCGATATAGCGGGAGGGGCCGGGGAGCTGTTTTTT
TRBV6-5	NA	TRBJ1-5	TRBD1	CASRSTGAESPQHF	TGTGCCAGCAGGTCGACAGGGGCGGAATCGCCCCAGCATTTT
TRBV18	few	TRBJ1-1	NA	CASSDYTGNLEAFF	TGTGCCAGCTCAGATTACACAGGGAACTTAGAAGCTTTCTTT
TRBV25-1	NA	TRBJ1-1	TRBD1	CASSDPQTGLNTEAFF	TGTGCCAGCAGTGATCCGCAGACAGGGTTGAACACTGAAGCTTTCTTT
TRBV7-9	NA	TRBJ2-1	TRBD2	CASSTLGSGKVNEQFF	TGTGCCAGCAGCACCCTGGGTAGCGGGAAGGTCAATGAGCAGTTCTTC
TRBV5-4	NA	TRBJ2-7	TRBD1	CASSAGTGKRYLSSYEQYF	TGTGCCAGCAGCGCTGGGACAGGGAAGCGGTATCTATCCTCCTACGAGCAGTACTTC
TRBV7-3	NA	TRBJ2-1	NA	CASSPTLTSYNEQFF	TGTGCCAGCAGTCCGACGTTGACTTCTTACAATGAGCAGTTCTTC
TRBV2	few	TRBJ1-1	NA	CASSPLTRTVEAFF	TGTGCCAGCAGCCCCCTGACCCGGACAGTTGAAGCTTTCTTT
TRBV27	NA	TRBJ1-6	NA	CASSSQRAGSSYNSPLHF	TGTGCCAGCAGTTCCCAGCGTGCGGGTAGCTCCTATAATTCACCCCTCCACTTT
TRBV29-1	NA	TRBJ2-7	NA	CSVGLGTPSYEQYF	TGCAGCGTCGGACTCGGGACTCCGTCCTACGAGCAGTACTTC
TRBV5-8	few	TRBJ2-3	NA	CASSLAYGGLTSTDTQYF	TGTGCCAGCAGCTTGGCCTATGGCGGGCTCACTAGCACAGATACGCAGTATTTT
TRBV29-1	NA	TRBJ2-5	NA	CSPVGTQYF	TGCAGCCCTGTCGGGACCCAGTACTTC
TRBV5-1	NA	TRBJ2-1	TRBD2	CASSGLAGALNEQFF	TGCGCCAGCAGCGGACTAGCGGGGGCCCTCAATGAGCAGTTCTTC
TRBV18	NA	TRBJ1-2	NA	CASSPIPGFYGYTF	TGTGCCAGCTCACCCATTCCAGGTTTCTATGGCTACACCTTC
TRBV27	NA	TRBJ1-6	NA	CASSWQGLNSPLHF	TGTGCCAGCAGTTGGCAGGGGTTGAATTCACCCCTCCACTTT
TRBV28	NA	TRBJ1-1	NA	CASSRSGSVGEAFF	TGTGCCAGCAGTCGAAGTGGGTCAGTGGGCGAAGCTTTCTTT
TRBV5-1	NA	TRBJ2-5	TRBD2	CASSLGRGETQYF	TGCGCCAGCAGCTTGGGGCGGGGGGAGACCCAGTACTTC
TRBV5-1	few	TRBJ2-1	NA	CASSLEGDPYNEQFF	TGCGCCAGCAGCTTGGAGGGGGACCCCTACAATGAGCAGTTCTTC
TRBV5-1	few	TRBJ2-2	NA	CASSLLAGSTGELFF	TGCGCCAGCAGCTTGCTGGCAGGGTCCACCGGGGAGCTGTTTTTT
TRBV7-8	once	TRBJ2-2	NA	CASSLLRVSSRLASNTGELFF	TGTGCCAGCAGCTTATTGCGGGTGTCTTCTAGGCTAGCTTCGAACACCGGGGAGCTGTTTTTT
TRBV19	few	TRBJ1-1	TRBD1	CATQTGGATEAFF	TGTGCCACTCAGACAGGGGGCGCGACTGAAGCTTTCTTT
TRBV5-1	NA	TRBJ1-2	TRBD1	CASSPGTGGYTF	TGCGCCAGCAGCCCCGGGACAGGGGGCTACACCTTC
TRBV28	NA	TRBJ2-1	TRBD2	CASSPLLSGEFF	TGTGCCAGCAGTCCTCTTTTAAGCGGGGAGTTCTTC
TRBV7-2	NA	TRBJ2-3	NA	CASSLVSGATDTQYF	TGTGCCAGCAGCTTAGTTTCAGGGGCCACAGATACGCAGTATTTT
TRBV27	NA	TRBJ2-5	NA	CASSTEPSRQETQYF	TGTGCCAGCAGTACCGAGCCGTCCCGGCAAGAGACCCAGTACTTC
TRBV27	few	TRBJ1-1	TRBD1	CASSSWTGGFLNTEAFF	TGTGCCAGCAGTTCATGGACAGGGGGGTTCCTAAACACTGAAGCTTTCTTT
TRBV5-6	once	TRBJ1-1	TRBD1	CASSLVGRTGGRTEAFF	TGTGCCAGCAGCTTGGTCGGAAGAACAGGGGGTCGGACTGAAGCTTTCTTT
TRBV5-1	few	TRBJ2-7	NA	CASSLNAGMRLMYEQYF	TGCGCCAGCAGCTTGAACGCAGGGATGAGACTTATGTACGAGCAGTACTTC
TRBV21-1	NA	TRBJ2-7	NA	CASSKWDRKGYEQYF	TGTGCCAGCAGCAAATGGGACAGAAAGGGGTACGAGCAGTACTTC
TRBV27	NA	TRBJ2-5	NA	CASSSRRQGGETQYF	TGTGCCAGCAGTTCGCGGCGGCAGGGAGGAGAGACCCAGTACTTC
TRBV5-5	few	TRBJ2-7	NA	CASSLTTEFYEQYF	TGTGCCAGCAGCTTGACGACAGAGTTCTACGAGCAGTACTTC